A selection of T cell receptor beta chains follows, all from one sample in a study of T cell repertoires in cytomegalovirus infection. TCRdb called the reads again in MiXCR, with one record for every CDR3 protein. Of nearly 550,000 distinct CDR3 sequences listed, 16% are singletons. Sample: CD8+ T cells from PBMCs. The receptors stem from a human donor in good health (CMV status not recorded). Some clones in this sample may be carry-over from other donors' samples. CDR3s include the opening cysteine and the closing phenylalanine or tryptophan. The D gene is left open where the match is weak. Where a row states a size, it is once, few, many or the class of an expanded clone; other rows omit it.

clone size,J gene,V gene,D gene,CDR3 protein,CDR3 DNA
many,TRBJ2-5,TRBV7-9,.,CASSLERVQETQYF,TGTGCCAGCAGCTTAGAAAGAGTCCAAGAGACCCAGTACTTC
many,TRBJ2-7,TRBV11-3,.,CASSLVAGQGEQYF,TGTGCCAGCAGCTTAGTCGCTGGACAAGGCGAGCAGTACTTC
.,TRBJ2-7,TRBV5-1,.,CASSLGPYRYKQYF,TGCGCCAGCAGCCTTGGTCCCTACCGCTACAAGCAGTACTTC
many,TRBJ2-7,TRBV27,.,CASSFLSDTYEQYF,TGTGCCAGCAGTTTCTTGTCGGACACCTACGAGCAGTACTTC
many,TRBJ1-6,TRBV11-1,.,CASSLARSSYNSPLHF,TGTGCCAGCAGCTTAGCCCGGAGCTCCTATAATTCACCCCTCCACTTT
.,TRBJ2-7,TRBV28,.,CASSLLGLQGPSYEQYF,TGTGCCAGCAGTTTATTAGGCCTACAGGGCCCCTCCTACGAGCAGTACTTC
few,TRBJ1-5,TRBV4-1,.,CASSQVVGHQPQHF,TGCGCCAGCAGCCAAGTTGTAGGACATCAGCCCCAGCATTTT
.,TRBJ2-7,TRBV7-3,.,CASSPTQGSEQYF,TGTGCCAGCAGCCCTACCCAGGGTTCCGAGCAGTACTTC
few,TRBJ1-5,TRBV6-2/TRBV6-3,TRBD1,CASSYGGQFPYSNQPQHF,TGTGCCAGCAGTTACGGGGGACAGTTCCCTTATAGCAATCAGCCCCAGCATTTT
.,TRBJ2-2,TRBV6-5,TRBD2,CASSSGLVNTGELFF,TGTGCCAGCAGTTCGGGACTAGTGAACACCGGGGAGCTGTTTTTT
many,TRBJ2-5,TRBV28,TRBD2,CASYKKRERGQETQYF,TGTGCCAGCTATAAGAAGCGGGAGCGAGGGCAAGAGACCCAGTACTTC
.,TRBJ1-1,TRBV6-6,TRBD1,CASSAYRTGAEAFF,TGTGCCAGCAGTGCCTATAGGACAGGGGCTGAAGCTTTCTTT
many,TRBJ1-2,TRBV27,.,CASSLDERRHYGYTF,TGTGCCAGCAGTTTGGACGAGCGCAGGCACTATGGCTACACCTTC
.,TRBJ2-1,TRBV19,.,CASGPGAGNEQFF,TGTGCCAGTGGCCCCGGGGCCGGCAATGAGCAGTTCTTC
few,TRBJ1-2,TRBV6-6,TRBD1,CASSSSETGALYGYTF,TGTGCCAGCAGTTCAAGCGAGACAGGGGCGCTCTATGGCTACACCTTC
.,TRBJ2-7,TRBV6-5,TRBD1,CASRRDWRQGSYEQYF,TGTGCCAGCAGGCGAGATTGGAGACAGGGGTCCTACGAGCAGTACTTC
many,TRBJ2-7,TRBV7-2,TRBD2,CASSLSGGPPYEQYF,TGTGCCAGCAGCCTTAGCGGGGGCCCACCCTACGAGCAGTACTTC
.,TRBJ2-1,TRBV28,.,CASSLALTLNDEQFF,TGTGCCAGCAGTTTAGCGCTCACACTAAACGATGAGCAGTTCTTC
many,TRBJ2-5,TRBV11-2,.,CASSPPGRGETQYF,TGTGCCAGCAGCCCCCCGGGGAGGGGGGAGACCCAGTACTTC
many,TRBJ2-1,TRBV12-3/TRBV12-4,.,CASSSTRPDNEQFF,TGTGCCAGCAGTTCGACTAGACCAGACAATGAGCAGTTCTTC
.,TRBJ2-1,TRBV5-6,TRBD2,CASRPRPRGGAGYNEQFF,TGTGCCAGCAGGCCCAGGCCCCGCGGGGGGGCAGGCTACAATGAGCAGTTCTTC
.,TRBJ2-7,TRBV3-1,TRBD2,CASSQVPIGELREGRWEQYF,TGTGCCAGCAGCCAAGTCCCCATTGGGGAGTTAAGGGAGGGGCGGTGGGAGCAGTACTTC
many,TRBJ1-2,TRBV7-9,.,CASSLNREGIYGYTF,TGTGCCAGCAGCTTAAATCGTGAGGGGATCTATGGCTACACCTTC
many,TRBJ2-5,TRBV6-6,TRBD1,CASSYALTGLFRETQYF,TGTGCCAGCAGTTACGCTCTGACAGGGCTTTTCCGAGAGACCCAGTACTTC
few,TRBJ1-2,TRBV12-3/TRBV12-4,.,CASSNLNYRAGYTF,TGTGCCAGCAGTAATTTGAACTACAGGGCTGGCTACACCTTC
.,TRBJ2-3,TRBV27,.,CASGDYWGSTDTQYF,TGTGCCAGTGGGGATTATTGGGGCAGCACAGATACGCAGTATTTT
.,TRBJ1-1,TRBV11-2,.,CASSLWGGDTNTEAFF,TGTGCCAGCAGCTTATGGGGGGGGGACACAAACACTGAAGCTTTCTTT
few,TRBJ1-2,TRBV7-9,TRBD1,CASSWDRGYTF,TGTGCCAGCAGCTGGGACAGGGGCTACACCTTC
many,TRBJ2-7,TRBV11-2,.,CASSLVSGYEQYF,TGTGCCAGCAGCTTAGTTAGCGGCTACGAGCAGTACTTC